The 8 T cell receptor beta chains below come from one sample, sequenced in a study of response to subunit inactivated influenza vaccine. Via MiXCR, TCRdb re-called the RT-PCR reads, giving one row per CDR3 protein. The repertoire holds about 780,000 distinct CDR3 sequences, with about 18% as singletons. The sample was PBMCs from blood, taken about 5 days after vaccination. Receptors were obtained from a middle-aged man who received an inactivated influenza vaccine.

The V gene is TRBV29-1, the J gene TRBJ1-2, with TRBD1 as a possible D gene (6 bases). CDR1 is SQVTM, CDR2 ANQGSEA, per germline. The CDR3 extends over 12 amino acids. Trimming stripped 6 bases from V and 4 bases from J, with 12 bases between. CDR3 loop: CSVTRGAYGYTF. The CDR3 region has the DNA TGCAGCGTAACTAGGGGGGCCTATGGCTACACCTTC.

This clonotype was seen only a few times. The germline gene is not matched at one end of the junction; a read error may be the cause. The chain has TRBV27 and TRBJ2-7; 10 bases align to TRBD2. The germline gives CDR1 MNHEY, CDR2 SMNVEV (reference sequence). The CDR3 runs to 15 residues. The CDR3 is CASRLAGGVPYEQYF. The CDR3 DNA is TGTGCCAGCCGTTTAGCGGGAGGCGTTCCCTACGAGCAGTACTTC.

The CDR3 reads CSVTGGRNYGYTF. The CDR3 DNA reads as TGCAGCGTCACAGGGGGCAGGAACTATGGCTACACCTTC. The genes are TRBV29-1 and TRBJ1-2; 9 nucleotides align to TRBD1. V trimming: 6 bases; J trimming: 2 bases; junction bases outside the gene matches: 4. There are 13 residues in the CDR3. The V gene's germline CDR1 is SQVTM and CDR2 ANQGSEA.

This clonotype has just a few counts. This chain connects TRBV20-1 to TRBJ1-2, with D possibly being TRBD1 (6 bases). Trimming left V 6 bases short and J 1 base short, with 24 bases between. From germline, CDR1 is DFQATT and CDR2 SNEGSKA (reference sequence). The CDR3 length is 17 residues. The CDR3, as DNA: TGCAGTGCCAAGGGGGTGGGCCAGGAACGTAGTAACTATGGCTACACCTTC. Amino acid sequence: CSAKGVGQERSNYGYTF.

The table lists this clonotype with a few counts. The CDR3 DNA sequence: TGTGCCTGGAGGGGACTAGCGGGAGGGCCCAGGTTCTTC. It yields the protein CAWRGLAGGPRFF. The genes are TRBV30 and TRBJ2-1; 16 positions agree with TRBD2. V trimming: 3 bases; J trimming: 15 bases; junction bases outside the gene matches: 5. The V gene's germline CDR1 is GTSNPN and CDR2 SVGIG (reference sequence). CDR3 length: 13 residues.

This clonotype was detected only a few times. The chain combines TRBV5-5 with TRBJ2-7, with TRBD2 identical over 7 bases. V was pared by 4 bases and J by 6 bases, with 4 bases of the junction left unmatched. CDR1 is SGHKS, CDR2 YYEKEE, per germline (reference sequence). The CDR3 spans 12 residues. The CDR3 DNA reads as TGTGCCAGCAGCACGGGACTACCCGAGCAGTACTTC. Protein sequence: CASSTGLPEQYF. The full variable domain, with the rest looked up from reference TRBV5-5 and TRBJ2-7, is DAGVTQSPTHLIKTRGQQVTLRCSPISGHKSVSWYQQVLGQGPQFIFQYYEKEERGRGNFPDRFSARQFPNYSSELNVNALLLGDSALYLCASSTGLPEQYFGPGTRLTVT.

The gene calls are TRBV7-6 and TRBJ1-1; no definite D call. The germline V gene encodes CDR1 SGHVS and CDR2 FNYEAQ. The CDR3 length is 13 residues. V shed 4 bases and J shed 5 bases, with 11 bases lying between them. CDR3 loop: CASSSNVITEAFF. CDR3 sequence (DNA): TGTGCCAGCAGCTCCAACGTTATTACTGAAGCTTTCTTT.

This clonotype was observed a handful of times. The chain combines TRBV7-2 with TRBJ2-2, with 7 bases aligning to TRBD1. V was clipped by 5 bases and J by 7 bases; unmatched bases: 4. The CDR3 sequence is 13 residues long. The germline V gene encodes CDR1 SGHTA and CDR2 FQGNSA. The CDR3 protein is CASSRDRDGELFF. CDR3 nucleotide sequence: TGTGCCAGCAGCCGAGACAGGGACGGGGAGCTGTTTTTT.